Below are 12 T cell receptor beta chains sequenced from a single sample in a study of spatial heterogeneity in lung cancer. TCRdb re-called the 5' RACE reads with MiXCR, one entry per CDR3 protein. The repertoire has tens of thousands of distinct CDR3 sequences, roughly 13% of them found once; the top ten carry around 54%. Sample time point: sample taken at primary tumor resection. Sequenced material: PBMCs, taken at surgery. These receptor sequences come from a male donor with early-stage non-small cell lung cancer.

At least ten counts were recorded for this clonotype. The chain employs TRBV24-1 and TRBJ2-2; TRBD2 is a possible D gene (6 bases). Germline V gene lookup returns CDR1 KGHDR and CDR2 SFDVKD. This CDR3 comprises 16 residues. Trimming took 3 bases from V and 3 from J, leaving 13 bases between them. The CDR3 region has the DNA TGTGCCACCAGTGATCCGCCTTGGGGGGACACCGGGGAGCTGTTTTTT. Its protein is CATSDPPWGDTGELFF.

There are many counts of this clonotype. The genes are TRBV20-1 and TRBJ2-3, with 9 bases aligning to TRBD1. The CDR3 runs to 16 residues. Germline assignment: CDR1 DFQATT and CDR2 SNEGSKA (reference sequence). J lost 4 bases, V lost 1 base, and 9 bases had no gene match. The CDR3 region has the DNA TGCAGTGCTAGAGGTCACAGGGGGCTAAATGCAGATACGCAGTATTTT. Residues: CSARGHRGLNADTQYF.

This clonotype was seen many times. The rearrangement uses TRBV5-6 and TRBJ2-7; D unclear. This CDR3 has 13 amino acids. CDR1 SGHDT and CDR2 YYEEEE come from the germline V gene. The V end was cut by 0 bases, the J end by 0 bases, with 4 bases between. CDR3 region: CASSLAYSYEQYF. The CDR3 coding sequence is TGTGCCAGCAGCTTGGCCTACTCCTACGAGCAGTACTTC. Using reference TRBV5-6 and TRBJ2-7 for the parts outside the CDR3, the full variable domain is DAGVTQSPTHLIKTRGQQVTLRCSPKSGHDTVSWYQQALGQGPQFIFQYYEEEERQRGNFPDRFSGHQFPNYSSELNVNALLLGDSALYLCASSLAYSYEQYFGPGTRLTVT.

This clonotype was counted only a few times. V gene TRBV10-3 combines with J gene TRBJ2-3, with 7 positions matching TRBD1. The V gene end was trimmed by 5 bases and the J gene end by 5 bases; junction bases not matched to a gene: 4. Per the germline V gene, CDR1 is ENHRY and CDR2 is SYGVKD. This CDR3 comprises 13 residues. CDR3 protein: CAISLTGEDTQYF. CDR3 DNA: TGTGCCATCAGTCTTACAGGGGAAGATACGCAGTATTTT.

The rearrangement joins TRBV23-1 to TRBJ2-4; 9 positions match TRBD1. TRBV23-1 is filed as an ORF, its function uncertain. The CDR3 contains 19 residues. J lost 0 bases, V lost 9 bases, and 18 bases had no gene match. CDR3 in amino acids: CASHLRTGDPLSAKNIQYF. The CDR3 DNA sequence: TGCGCCAGTCATTTACGGACAGGGGACCCCCTATCAGCCAAAAACATTCAGTACTTC.

This chain uses TRBV20-1 with TRBJ1-3; D call uncertain. CDR3 length equals 16 residues. Germline V gene sequence: CDR1 DFQATT, CDR2 SNEGSKA (reference sequence). Trimming took 1 base from V and 2 from J, leaving 15 bases between them. The DNA of the CDR3 is TGCAGTGCTAGAGGGGTAGGCGGCTCCACTGGAAACACCATATATTTT. It is translated as CSARGVGGSTGNTIYF.

Only a few counts were recorded for this clonotype. V and J are TRBV28 and TRBJ2-5, with D possibly being TRBD1 (6 bases). Germline assignment: CDR1 MDHEN and CDR2 SYDVKM. This CDR3 spans 14 amino acids. Trimming took 4 bases from V and 2 from J, leaving 11 bases between them. The chain's CDR3 is CASSSHDRQETQYF. CDR3 sequence (DNA): TGTGCCAGCAGTTCCCATGACAGGCAAGAGACCCAGTACTTC.

This clonotype was found many times. As DNA, the CDR3 is TGTGCCACCGACACAGGGTCGGGGGCCAACGTCCTGACTTTC. Encoded protein: CATDTGSGANVLTF. The V and J genes are TRBV7-9 and TRBJ2-6, with D perhaps matching TRBD1 (6 bases). V lost 10 bases, J lost 4 bases, and 14 bases lay in between. This CDR3 contains 14 residues. Looked up from germline, CDR1 is SEHNR and CDR2 is FQNEAQ (reference sequence).

The CDR3 DNA reads TGCGCCAGCAGCCTCGCCGGGCCGACGAACACTGAAGCTTTCTTT. Translation: CASSLAGPTNTEAFF. The chain has TRBV4-1 and TRBJ1-1; D gene ambiguous. V dropped 4 bases and J dropped 1 base, with 13 bases sitting between them. The CDR3 contains 15 residues. Germline values: CDR1 MGHRA, CDR2 YSYEKL.

The gene calls are TRBV20-1 and TRBJ2-3; the match to TRBD2 covers 13 bases. The V gene end was trimmed by 6 bases and the J gene end by 1 base; junction bases not matched to a gene: 7. The length of the CDR3 is 16 residues. The germline gives CDR1 DFQATT, CDR2 SNEGSKA (reference sequence). CDR3 sequence: CSARRLAGGRTDTQYF. The DNA for the CDR3 is TGCAGTGCCCGAAGACTAGCGGGGGGCCGCACAGATACGCAGTATTTT.

Only a few counts were recorded for this clonotype. The chain joins TRBV7-2 to TRBJ2-1, with 7 bases identical to TRBD1. CDR3 length: 14 amino acids. With V trimmed by 4 bases and J by 6 bases, 6 bases remained unmatched. The germline gives CDR1 SGHTA, CDR2 FQGNSA. CDR3 nucleotides: TGTGCCAGCAGCTATCGTCAGGGGGTCAATGAGCAGTTCTTC. Translating it yields CASSYRQGVNEQFF.

Ten or more counts support this clonotype. The chain joins TRBV5-1 to TRBJ2-7; D gene ambiguous. The CDR3 extends over 12 amino acids. With 5 bases removed from V and 0 bases from J, the gap between germline ends came to 6 bases. Germline assignment: CDR1 SGHRS and CDR2 YFSETQ. The CDR3 DNA reads as TGCGCCAGCAGTAAGAACTCCTACGAGCAGTACTTC. It codes for CASSKNSYEQYF.